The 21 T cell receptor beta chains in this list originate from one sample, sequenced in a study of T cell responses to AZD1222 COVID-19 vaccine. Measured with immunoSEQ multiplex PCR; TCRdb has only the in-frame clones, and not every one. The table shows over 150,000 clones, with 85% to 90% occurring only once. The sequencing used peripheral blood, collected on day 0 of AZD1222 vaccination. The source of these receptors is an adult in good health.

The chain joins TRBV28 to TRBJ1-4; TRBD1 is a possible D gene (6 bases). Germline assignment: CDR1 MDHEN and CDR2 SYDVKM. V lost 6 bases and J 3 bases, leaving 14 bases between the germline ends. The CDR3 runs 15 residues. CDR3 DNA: TGTGCCAGCAGCCCTCCGGGACACTCTAATGAAAAACTGTTTTTT. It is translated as CASSPPGHSNEKLFF.

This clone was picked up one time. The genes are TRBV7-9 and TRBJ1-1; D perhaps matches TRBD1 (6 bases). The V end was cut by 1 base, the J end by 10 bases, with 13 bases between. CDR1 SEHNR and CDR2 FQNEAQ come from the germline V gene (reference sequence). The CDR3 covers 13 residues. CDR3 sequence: CASSLEVGAGAFF. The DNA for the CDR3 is TGTGCCAGCAGCTTAGAGGTGGGGGCGGGAGCTTTCTTT.

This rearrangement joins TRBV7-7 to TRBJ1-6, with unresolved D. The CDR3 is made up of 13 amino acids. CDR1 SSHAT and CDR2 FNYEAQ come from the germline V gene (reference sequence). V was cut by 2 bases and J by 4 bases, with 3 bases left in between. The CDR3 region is CASSLNYNSPLHF. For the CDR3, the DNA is TGTGCCAGCAGCTTAAATTATAATTCACCCCTCCACTTT.

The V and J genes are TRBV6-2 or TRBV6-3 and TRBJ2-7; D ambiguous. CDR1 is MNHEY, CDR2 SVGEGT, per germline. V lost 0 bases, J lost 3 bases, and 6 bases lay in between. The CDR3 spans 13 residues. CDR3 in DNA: TGTGCCAGCAGTTACTCGCCCGTCTACGAGCAGTACTTC. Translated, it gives CASSYSPVYEQYF.

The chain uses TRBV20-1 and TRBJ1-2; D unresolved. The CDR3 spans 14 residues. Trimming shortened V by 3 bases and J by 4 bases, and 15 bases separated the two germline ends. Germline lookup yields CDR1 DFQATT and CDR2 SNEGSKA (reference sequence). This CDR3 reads CSASADGVSYGYTF. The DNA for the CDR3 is TGCAGTGCTAGTGCGGACGGAGTATCCTATGGCTACACCTTC.

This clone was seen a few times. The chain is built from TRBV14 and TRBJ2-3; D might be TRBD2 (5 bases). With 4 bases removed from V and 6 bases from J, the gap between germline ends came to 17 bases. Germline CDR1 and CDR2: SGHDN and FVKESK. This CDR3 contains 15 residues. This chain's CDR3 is CASSRGRSSPDTQYF. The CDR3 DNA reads TGTGCCAGCAGCCGAGGGCGGTCATCCCCCGATACGCAGTATTTT. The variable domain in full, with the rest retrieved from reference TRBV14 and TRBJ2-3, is EAGVTQFPSHSVIEKGQTVTLRCDPISGHDNLYWYRRVMGKEIKFLLHFVKESKQDESGMPNNRFLAERTGGTYSTLKVQPAELEDSGVYFCASSRGRSSPDTQYFGPGTRLTVL.

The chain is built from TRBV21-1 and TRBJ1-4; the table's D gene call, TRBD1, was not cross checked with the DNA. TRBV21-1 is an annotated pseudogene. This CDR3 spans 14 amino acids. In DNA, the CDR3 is TGTGCCAGCAGCAAAGCAGGGGATTGTGAAAAACTGTTTTTT. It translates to CASSKAGDCEKLFF.

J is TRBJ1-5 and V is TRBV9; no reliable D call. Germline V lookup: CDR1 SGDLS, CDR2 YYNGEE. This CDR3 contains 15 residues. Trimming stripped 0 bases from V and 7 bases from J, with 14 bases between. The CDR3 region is CASSVEGWAGQPQHF. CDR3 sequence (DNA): TGTGCCAGCAGCGTAGAGGGCTGGGCAGGCCAGCCCCAGCATTTT.

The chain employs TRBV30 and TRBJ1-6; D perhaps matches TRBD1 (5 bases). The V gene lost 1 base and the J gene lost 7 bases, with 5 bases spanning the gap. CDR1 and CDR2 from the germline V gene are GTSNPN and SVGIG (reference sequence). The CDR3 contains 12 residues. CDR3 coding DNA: TGTGCCTGGAGTGACAGGAATTCACCCCTCCACTTT. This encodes CAWSDRNSPLHF.

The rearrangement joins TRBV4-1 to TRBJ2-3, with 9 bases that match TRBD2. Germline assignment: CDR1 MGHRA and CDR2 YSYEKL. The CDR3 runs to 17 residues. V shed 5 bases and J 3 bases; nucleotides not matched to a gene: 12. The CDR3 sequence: CASSSGASGEGTDTQYF. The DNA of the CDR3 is TGCGCCAGCAGCTCAGGGGCTAGCGGGGAGGGGACAGATACGCAGTATTTT.

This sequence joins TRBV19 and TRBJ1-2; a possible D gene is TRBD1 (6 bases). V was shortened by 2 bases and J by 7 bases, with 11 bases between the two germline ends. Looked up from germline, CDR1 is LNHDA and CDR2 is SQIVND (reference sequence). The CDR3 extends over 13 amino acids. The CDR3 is CASSITGYFGYTF. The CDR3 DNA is TGTGCCAGTAGTATAACAGGGTATTTTGGCTACACCTTC.

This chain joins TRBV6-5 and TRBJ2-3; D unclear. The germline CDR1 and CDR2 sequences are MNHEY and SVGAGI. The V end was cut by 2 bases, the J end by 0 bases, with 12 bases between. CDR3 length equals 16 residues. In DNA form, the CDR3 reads TGTGCCAGCAGTTACACGGAAAGACCTAGCACAGATACGCAGTATTTT. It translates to CASSYTERPSTDTQYF.

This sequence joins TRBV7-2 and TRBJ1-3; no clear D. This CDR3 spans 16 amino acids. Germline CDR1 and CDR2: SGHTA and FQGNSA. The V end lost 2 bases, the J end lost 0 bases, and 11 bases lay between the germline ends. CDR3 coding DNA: TGTGCCAGCAGCTTAAGTATAACAGCCTCTGGAAACACCATATATTTT. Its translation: CASSLSITASGNTIYF.

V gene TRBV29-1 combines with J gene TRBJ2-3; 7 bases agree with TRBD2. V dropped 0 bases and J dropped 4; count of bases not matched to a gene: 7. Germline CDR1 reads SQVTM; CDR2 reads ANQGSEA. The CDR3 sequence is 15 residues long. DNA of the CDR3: TGCAGCGTTGAAGACCGGGGAGCGGGGTCAGATACGCAGTATTTT. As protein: CSVEDRGAGSDTQYF.

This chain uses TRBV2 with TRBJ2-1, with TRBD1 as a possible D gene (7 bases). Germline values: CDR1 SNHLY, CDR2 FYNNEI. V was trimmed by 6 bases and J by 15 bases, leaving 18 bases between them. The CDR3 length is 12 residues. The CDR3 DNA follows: TGTGCCAGCAGCCCGGCAGGGGGGACGTGGTTCTTC. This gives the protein CASSPAGGTWFF.

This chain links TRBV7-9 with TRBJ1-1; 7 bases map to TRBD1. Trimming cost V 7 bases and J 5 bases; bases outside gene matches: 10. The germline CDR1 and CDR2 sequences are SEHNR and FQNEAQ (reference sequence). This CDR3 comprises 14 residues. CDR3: CASTQTGRQTEAFF. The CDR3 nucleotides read TGTGCCAGCACCCAGACAGGGCGACAGACTGAAGCTTTCTTT. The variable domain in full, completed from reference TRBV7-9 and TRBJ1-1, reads DTGVSQNPRHKITKRGQNVTFRCDPISEHNRLYWYRQTLGQGPEFLTYFQNEAQLEKSRLLSDRFSAERPKGSFSTLEIQRTEQGDSAMYLCASTQTGRQTEAFFGQGTRLTVV.

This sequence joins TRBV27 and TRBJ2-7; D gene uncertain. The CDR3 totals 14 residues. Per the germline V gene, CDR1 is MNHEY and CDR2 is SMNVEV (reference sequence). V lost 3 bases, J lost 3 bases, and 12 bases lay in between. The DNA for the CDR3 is TGTGCCAGCAGTTTTATGGCCCTAGGCTACGAGCAGTACTTC. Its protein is CASSFMALGYEQYF.

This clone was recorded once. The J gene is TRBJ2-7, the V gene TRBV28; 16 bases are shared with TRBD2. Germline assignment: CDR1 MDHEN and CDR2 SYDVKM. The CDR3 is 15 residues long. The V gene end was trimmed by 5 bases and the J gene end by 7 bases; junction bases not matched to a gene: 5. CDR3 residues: CASSPGTSGRVEQYF. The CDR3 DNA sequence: TGTGCCAGCAGTCCTGGGACTAGCGGGAGGGTTGAGCAGTACTTC.

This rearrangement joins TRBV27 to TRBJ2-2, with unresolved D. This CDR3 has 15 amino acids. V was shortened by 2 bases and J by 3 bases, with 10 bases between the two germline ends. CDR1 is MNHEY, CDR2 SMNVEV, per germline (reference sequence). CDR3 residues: CASSLAWFDTGELFF. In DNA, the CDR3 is TGTGCCAGCAGTTTAGCGTGGTTCGACACCGGGGAGCTGTTTTTT.

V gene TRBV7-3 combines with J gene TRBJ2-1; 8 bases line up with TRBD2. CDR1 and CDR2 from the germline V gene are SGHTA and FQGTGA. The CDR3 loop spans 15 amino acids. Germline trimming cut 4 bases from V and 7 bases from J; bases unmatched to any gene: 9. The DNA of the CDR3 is TGTGCCAGCAGCTCTCAGGGCGGGAGGTTGAATGAGCAGTTCTTC. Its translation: CASSSQGGRLNEQFF.

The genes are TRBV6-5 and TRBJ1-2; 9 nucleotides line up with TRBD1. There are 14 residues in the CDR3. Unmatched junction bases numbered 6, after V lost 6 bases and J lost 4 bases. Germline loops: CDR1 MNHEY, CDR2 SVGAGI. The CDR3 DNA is TGTGCCAGCAGGTCGGGACAGGGTCTCTATGGCTACACCTTC. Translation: CASRSGQGLYGYTF.